Each of the 32 T cell receptor beta chains below was sequenced from the same sample in a study of blood T cells in healthy people across ages. Sample-barcoded 5' priming and a J-beta primer mix drove a second PCR of roughly 6 to 12 cycles. One entry per CDR3 protein results from TCRdb running MiXCR on the 5' RACE reads. The sample consists of under 2,000,000 distinct CDR3 sequences, less than 50% of them appearing once. Sequencing was carried out using blood. Receptors originate from a woman between 35 and 50 years old in good health.

The chain links TRBV7-9 to TRBJ2-2, with D tentatively TRBD2 (5 bases). The length of the CDR3 is 14 residues. Germline CDR1 reads SEHNR; CDR2 reads FQNEAQ (reference sequence). V was pared by 4 bases and J by 4 bases, with 10 bases between. The CDR3 here is CASSSLRGTGELFF. In nucleotides, the CDR3 is TGTGCCAGCAGCTCACTCCGGGGCACCGGGGAGCTGTTTTTT.

The CDR3 DNA follows: TGTGCCAGCAGCTTAGCCTACAGGGGGCCGTTCCTCTTGGATGAGCAGTTCTTC. As protein: CASSLAYRGPFLLDEQFF. The rearrangement joins TRBV7-9 to TRBJ2-1; 9 bases fit TRBD1. The CDR3 has 18 residues. V was pared by 0 bases and J by 8 bases, with 14 bases of the junction left unmatched. Germline V lookup: CDR1 SEHNR, CDR2 FQNEAQ (reference sequence).

The CDR3 region is CASSLQGAGPYEQYF. In DNA, the CDR3 is TGTGCCAGCAGCCTACAAGGGGCGGGCCCCTACGAGCAGTACTTC. The rearrangement uses TRBV13 and TRBJ2-7, with D perhaps assigned TRBD1 or TRBD2 (5 bases each). The CDR3 contains 15 residues. Deletions cut 5 bases from V and 2 bases from J, with 16 bases between. Germline loops: CDR1 PRHDT, CDR2 FYEKMQ (reference sequence). Full variable domain (rest looked up from reference TRBV13 and TRBJ2-7): AAGVIQSPRHLIKEKRETATLKCYPIPRHDTVYWYQQGPGQDPQFLISFYEKMQSDKGSIPDRFSAQQFSDYHSELNMSSLELGDSALYFCASSLQGAGPYEQYFGPGTRLTVT.

A single count supports this clonotype. The chain joins TRBV5-6 to TRBJ2-4, with 14 bases fitting TRBD2. Germline loops: CDR1 SGHDT, CDR2 YYEEEE. V was pared by 1 base and J by 3 bases, with 12 bases of the junction left unmatched. The CDR3 sequence is 20 residues long. The CDR3 DNA sequence: TGTGCCAGCAGCTTGCTCATGACTAGCGGGGGGGCCTCGGGCAAAAACATTCAGTACTTC. This encodes CASSLLMTSGGASGKNIQYF.

The chain has TRBV3-1 and TRBJ2-3; 9 bases are shared with TRBD2. This CDR3 region has 19 residues. CDR1 and CDR2 (germline): LGHDT, YNNKEL (reference sequence). The V and J ends lost 4 bases and 0 bases, in that order; junction bases with no gene match: 14. CDR3 sequence reads: CASSPLGRSTSGSTDTQYF. The CDR3 coding sequence is TGTGCCAGCAGCCCACTAGGTCGATCGACTAGCGGTAGCACAGATACGCAGTATTTT.

J is TRBJ1-2 and V is TRBV24-1, with a weak D call TRBD1 (5 bases). V lost 9 bases, J lost 0 bases, and 7 bases lay in between. The CDR3 contains 12 residues. The germline V gene encodes CDR1 KGHDR and CDR2 SFDVKD. The CDR3 loop is CATGDANYGYTF. The CDR3 DNA sequence: TGTGCCACCGGGGACGCTAACTATGGCTACACCTTC.

This chain joins TRBV24-1 and TRBJ1-2; unclear D gene. Trimming stripped 3 bases from V and 8 bases from J, with 15 bases between. In germline, CDR1 is KGHDR, CDR2 SFDVKD. The CDR3 runs 14 residues. Here the CDR3 DNA reads TGTGCCACCAGTGATCCTGGGTCCGACCGGGGCTACACCTTC. It encodes CATSDPGSDRGYTF.

There are a few counts of this clonotype. The chain combines TRBV3-1 with TRBJ2-1, with 10 bases lining up with TRBD2. With 4 bases clipped from V and 9 bases from J, the junction kept 9 bases outside the gene matches. This CDR3 has 15 residues. From germline, CDR1 is LGHDT and CDR2 YNNKEL (reference sequence). Written as DNA, the CDR3 is TGTGCCAGCAGCCCAAGCGGGGGGGCCGTCTGTGAGCAGTTCTTC. Protein: CASSPSGGAVCEQFF.

This clonotype was seen at least ten times. The chain combines TRBV4-3 with TRBJ2-7; perhaps TRBD2 as D (5 bases). Deletions cut 0 bases from V and 3 bases from J, with 9 bases between. Germline V CDR1 and CDR2: LGHNA, YSLEER. This CDR3 comprises 14 residues. Written as DNA, the CDR3 is TGCGCCAGCAGCCAAGATCCGGCGGGCTACGAGCAGTACTTC. It specifies CASSQDPAGYEQYF.

The chain employs TRBV6-5 and TRBJ2-1; D may be TRBD1 (7 bases). This CDR3 has 16 residues. The V end was cut by 2 bases, the J end by 7 bases, with 18 bases between. Germline values: CDR1 MNHEY, CDR2 SVGAGI. The CDR3 sequence: CASSYQAGGRKNEQFF. The CDR3, as DNA: TGTGCCAGCAGTTACCAGGCAGGGGGGAGGAAGAATGAGCAGTTCTTC.

The genes are TRBV7-2 and TRBJ1-5; possible D gene TRBD1, 5 bases. Between the trimmed V and J ends, which lost 1 base and 5 bases, there was a span of 6 bases. The CDR3 extends over 13 amino acids. From germline, CDR1 is SGHTA and CDR2 FQGNSA. The DNA for the CDR3 is TGTGCCAGCAGCTTAGAGGGGCATCAGCCCCAGCATTTT. Its translation is CASSLEGHQPQHF.

This clonotype was counted a few times. V is TRBV7-2 and J is TRBJ2-5; either TRBD1 or TRBD2 may fit D (5 bases each). Germline V gene data show CDR1 as SGHTA and CDR2 as FQGNSA. The CDR3 is made up of 17 amino acids. The ends were cut back, 5 bases at V and 11 bases at J, with 30 bases in the middle. The DNA for the CDR3 is TGTGCCAGCAGCCTCGGGACCGGACGGAGGAGGTTCGATGAGCAGTACTTC. It encodes CASSLGTGRRRFDEQYF.

In this sample, this clonotype turned up a few times. The chain recombines TRBV11-2 with TRBJ1-2, with 9 bases matching TRBD1. The germline CDR1 and CDR2 sequences are SGHAT and FQNNGV. Trimming removed 5 bases from V and 10 bases from J; junction bases left unmatched: 8. This CDR3 is 13 amino acids long. The CDR3 DNA sequence: TGTGCCAGCAGCGGACAGGGGTGGTTGGTCTACACCTTC. Residues: CASSGQGWLVYTF.

This chain uses TRBV4-3 with TRBJ2-5; 10 bases fit TRBD2. The J call may be wrong; the DNA end is better matched by TRBJ2-7. This CDR3 is 16 amino acids long. Per germline, CDR1 LGHNA and CDR2 YSLEER. This CDR3 is CASSQVDGTSAAEQYF. The CDR3 DNA follows: TGCGCCAGCAGCCAAGTTGACGGGACTAGCGCTGCCGAGCAGTACTTC.

Concerning this clonotype: A much larger clone sits a single nucleotide away, making a read error possible. The chain has TRBV29-1 and TRBJ2-1, with D tentatively TRBD1 (5 bases). Germline V gene sequence: CDR1 SQVTM, CDR2 ANQGSEA. The CDR3 covers 15 residues. The DNA of the CDR3 is TGCAGCGCTGAAGCCGCCCAGGGTTTGCACAATGAGCAGTTCTTC. This gives the protein CSAEAAQGLHNEQFF.

This clonotype was counted between two and nine times. The chain combines TRBV6-2 or TRBV6-3 with TRBJ2-3; D may be TRBD2 (5 bases). From germline, CDR1 is MNHEY and CDR2 SVGEGT. The CDR3 sequence is 16 residues long. Trimming cost V 2 bases and J 6 bases, with 18 bases left between them. CDR3 in DNA: TGTGCCAGCAGTTACGATTATCAACGGGGTTCGGATACGCAGTATTTT. Translated, it gives CASSYDYQRGSDTQYF.

The chain carries TRBV20-1 and TRBJ2-7, with 8 nucleotides matching TRBD1. V dropped 5 bases and J dropped 2; count of bases not matched to a gene: 8. Germline-derived CDR1 and CDR2 are DFQATT and SNEGSKA (reference sequence). CDR3 length equals 14 residues. In DNA, the CDR3 is TGCAGTGCTCGCAGGGGGCTTCTACCCTACGAGCAGTACTTC. It specifies CSARRGLLPYEQYF.

This rearrangement joins TRBV4-3 to TRBJ1-4; 9 nucleotides match TRBD1. V lost 3 bases and J lost 10; bases outside the gene matches: 9. The CDR3 consists of 15 residues. From germline, CDR1 is LGHNA and CDR2 YSLEER. The CDR3 bases are TGCGCCAGCAGCCAGGTGGACAGGGGCATCGGAAAACTGTTTTTT. It yields the protein CASSQVDRGIGKLFF.

The V call is TRBV10-3, the J call TRBJ1-2; 9 bases map to TRBD1. The CDR3 loop spans 15 amino acids. In germline, CDR1 is ENHRY, CDR2 SYGVKD. J lost 2 bases, V lost 4 bases, and 5 bases had no gene match. CDR3 in amino acids: CAISAPGQGNYGYTF. DNA for the CDR3: TGTGCCATCAGTGCTCCCGGACAGGGGAACTATGGCTACACCTTC.

V and J are TRBV7-2 and TRBJ2-5; a weak D match, TRBD2 (5 bases). V was trimmed by 4 bases and J by 5 bases, leaving 17 bases between them. The CDR3 has 15 residues. Germline CDR1 is SGHTA and CDR2 is FQGNSA. For the CDR3, the DNA is TGTGCCAGCAGCTCCCGAGGACTCCCGGGGGAGACCCAGTACTTC. This gives the protein CASSSRGLPGETQYF.

The chain employs TRBV9 and TRBJ1-1; D unclear. V lost 4 bases and J 4 bases, leaving 14 bases between the germline ends. Germline V gene lookup returns CDR1 SGDLS and CDR2 YYNGEE. This CDR3 has 14 amino acids. The CDR3, as DNA: TGTGCCAGCAGCATTACACCCTCGGTCACTGAAGCTTTCTTT. Its protein is CASSITPSVTEAFF.

The genes are TRBV4-3 and TRBJ2-1; the match to TRBD2 covers 11 bases. The CDR3 has 18 amino acids. From germline, CDR1 is LGHNA and CDR2 YSLEER. Trimming cost V 0 bases and J 4 bases; bases outside gene matches: 8. The CDR3 spells CASSQELVAGGLYNEQFF. CDR3 sequence (DNA): TGCGCCAGCAGCCAAGAACTGGTAGCGGGGGGGTTATACAATGAGCAGTTCTTC.

The gene calls are TRBV6-5 and TRBJ2-4; maybe TRBD2 (6 bases). V dropped 4 bases and J dropped 7 bases, with 14 bases sitting between them. This CDR3 has 14 residues. In germline, CDR1 is MNHEY, CDR2 SVGAGI. As DNA, the CDR3 is TGTGCCAGCAGTTCCAGCGGGCTAACGAACATTCAGTACTTC. Translated: CASSSSGLTNIQYF.

The sample holds a few counts of this clonotype. The chain links TRBV27 to TRBJ2-5; D gene ambiguous. The better agreement between TRBJ2-7 and the DNA end casts doubt on the J call. The length of the CDR3 is 13 residues. CDR1 and CDR2 (germline): MNHEY, SMNVEV (reference sequence). This chain's CDR3 is CASSLSTAYEQYF. CDR3 DNA sequence: TGTGCCAGCAGTTTATCAACAGCCTACGAGCAGTACTTC.

The gene calls are TRBV15 and TRBJ2-3, with D uncertain. Trimming took 1 base from V and 4 from J, leaving 9 bases between them. Germline V gene sequence: CDR1 LNHNV, CDR2 YYDKDF (reference sequence). The CDR3 has 14 amino acids. CDR3 in amino acids: CATSRVVQADTQYF. In nucleotides, the CDR3 is TGTGCCACCAGCAGAGTTGTTCAAGCAGATACGCAGTATTTT.

In this sample, this clonotype turned up a few times. V and J are TRBV29-1 and TRBJ2-7; D is perhaps TRBD1 or TRBD2 (6 bases each). V dropped 5 bases and J dropped 3 bases, with 17 bases sitting between them. The CDR3 runs to 14 residues. CDR1 and CDR2 (germline): SQVTM, ANQGSEA. The CDR3 DNA is TGCAGCGTTTTGGAGGGGGAATCGGTCTACGAGCAGTACTTC. Protein product: CSVLEGESVYEQYF.

This chain joins TRBV6-2 or TRBV6-3 and TRBJ2-4; D is perhaps TRBD1 (7 bases). The DNA end favors TRBJ2-7, so the J call may be wrong. The CDR3 covers 15 residues. Germline CDR1 reads MNHEY; CDR2 reads SVGEGT. The CDR3 sequence: CASSYGPGGTYEQYF. Written as DNA, the CDR3 is TGTGCCAGCAGTTATGGTCCAGGGGGGACCTACGAGCAGTACTTC.

This clonotype was observed a single time. V gene TRBV7-9 combines with J gene TRBJ2-6; the D gene is possibly TRBD1 (5 bases). The CDR3 extends over 16 amino acids. V lost 5 bases and J lost 0, with 11 bases in between. In germline, CDR1 is SEHNR, CDR2 FQNEAQ (reference sequence). CDR3 nucleotides: TGTGCCAGCAGCACCGACAGTAGCTCTGGGGCCAACGTCCTGACTTTC. Its translation is CASSTDSSSGANVLTF. The full variable domain, completed using reference TRBV7-9 and TRBJ2-6, is DTGVSQNPRHKITKRGQNVTFRCDPISEHNRLYWYRQTLGQGPEFLTYFQNEAQLEKSRLLSDRFSAERPKGSFSTLEIQRTEQGDSAMYLCASSTDSSSGANVLTFGAGSRLTVL.

This clonotype was seen a handful of times. The V and J genes are TRBV9 and TRBJ2-7; 7 bases are shared with TRBD1. Trimming removed 6 bases from V and 0 bases from J; junction bases left unmatched: 9. Germline lookup yields CDR1 SGDLS and CDR2 YYNGEE. This CDR3 is built from 15 residues. CDR3 DNA sequence: TGTGCCAGCACCAAAGGACAGGATAGCTCCTACGAGCAGTACTTC. Protein product: CASTKGQDSSYEQYF.

This chain uses TRBV12-3 or TRBV12-4 with TRBJ2-5; 9 nucleotides match TRBD2. This CDR3 has 18 amino acids. The ends lost 4 bases at V and 2 bases at J; junction bases unmatched: 14. In DNA form, the CDR3 reads TGTGCCAGCAGTTCCGGACTAGCGCGGAGGGGTCGACAAGAGACCCAGTACTTC. Translated: CASSSGLARRGRQETQYF.

The chain links TRBV27 to TRBJ2-7, with 12 bases matching TRBD2. The closer fit of TRBJ2-5 to the DNA end suggests the J call may be wrong. The CDR3 has 20 amino acids. Germline CDR1 is MNHEY and CDR2 is SMNVEV (reference sequence). The CDR3 loop is CASSPLPLAGGPRSRETQYF. CDR3 bases: TGTGCCAGCAGTCCCCTCCCTCTAGCGGGGGGGCCTCGTAGTAGAGAGACCCAGTACTTC.

V gene TRBV5-6 combines with J gene TRBJ2-5, with 9 bases that match TRBD2. V was clipped by 2 bases and J by 5 bases; unmatched bases: 7. Germline V gene data show CDR1 as SGHDT and CDR2 as YYEEEE. This CDR3 has 15 residues. The CDR3 spells CASSFLAGLRETQYF. The CDR3 DNA reads TGTGCCAGCAGCTTTCTAGCGGGGTTGCGGGAGACCCAGTACTTC. The full variable domain, in which reference TRBV5-6 and TRBJ2-5 provide the parts outside the CDR3, is DAGVTQSPTHLIKTRGQQVTLRCSPKSGHDTVSWYQQALGQGPQFIFQYYEEEERQRGNFPDRFSGHQFPNYSSELNVNALLLGDSALYLCASSFLAGLRETQYFGPGTRLLVL.